These 9 T cell receptor beta chains share one sample of origin, sequenced in a study of OX40 agonist ivuxolimab in advanced cancers. Assay used: immunoSEQ multiplex PCR; TCRdb lists only in-frame clones, some missing. The table shows fewer than 12,000 clones, with 79% occurring only once. The sample here was CD4+ or CD8+ T cells sorted from blood, taken in a trial of the OX40 agonist ivuxolimab. These receptors were obtained from an adult with an advanced solid tumor such as melanoma, head and neck, liver or kidney cancer.

The sample holds a few counts of this clone. This chain uses TRBV28 with TRBJ1-3; D uncertain. With 3 bases removed from V and 0 bases from J, the gap between germline ends came to 9 bases. The CDR3 sequence is 15 residues long. CDR1 is MDHEN and CDR2 is SYDVKM in the germline V gene. The CDR3 nucleotides read TGTGCCAGCAGTTTGGAGGGCTTCTCTGGAAACACCATATATTTT. It yields the protein CASSLEGFSGNTIYF. Using reference TRBV28 and TRBJ1-3 for the parts outside the CDR3, the full variable domain is DVKVTQSSRYLVKRTGEKVFLECVQDMDHENMFWYRQDPGLGLRLIYFSYDVKMKEKGDIPEGYSVSREKKERFSLILESASTNQTSMYLCASSLEGFSGNTIYFGEGSWLTVV.

The J gene is TRBJ1-2, the V gene TRBV6-5; possible D gene TRBD1, 5 bases. Per the germline V gene, CDR1 is MNHEY and CDR2 is SVGAGI. CDR3 length: 15 residues. Trimming cost V 2 bases and J 9 bases, with 19 bases left between them. This CDR3 reads CASSYGQGFTVRYTF. For the CDR3, the DNA is TGTGCCAGCAGTTACGGGCAGGGATTCACTGTGCGCTACACCTTC.

The chain carries TRBV10-3 and TRBJ1-1; D possibly corresponds to TRBD1 (6 bases). V lost 3 bases to trimming and J lost 6 bases, with 11 bases between them. Per germline, CDR1 ENHRY and CDR2 SYGVKD. The CDR3 contains 13 residues. CDR3 amino acids: CAISESGASEAFF. The CDR3 nucleotides read TGTGCCATCAGTGAATCGGGGGCCTCTGAAGCTTTCTTT.

The chain recombines TRBV28 with TRBJ2-5; 7 bases map to TRBD1. Germline-derived CDR1 and CDR2 are MDHEN and SYDVKM. The CDR3 runs to 21 residues. The J segment lost 5 bases and the V segment lost 3 bases, leaving 27 bases of the junction unmatched. In DNA, the CDR3 is TGTGCCAGCAGTTTGGTGGGGTCGTGGTTGTCCCAGGGGGATGAGACGGAGACCCAGTACTTC. As protein: CASSLVGSWLSQGDETETQYF.

J is TRBJ2-3 and V is TRBV15; 9 positions agree with TRBD2. V shed 3 bases, J shed 5 bases, and the junction held 6 bases outside the gene matches. The CDR3 is made up of 15 amino acids. Germline CDR1 LNHNV, CDR2 YYDKDF (reference sequence). CDR3 sequence reads: CATSRGLALGDTQYF. CDR3 nucleotides: TGTGCCACCAGCAGGGGACTAGCTCTTGGAGATACGCAGTATTTT. The variable domain in full, completed from reference TRBV15 and TRBJ2-3, reads DAMVIQNPRYQVTQFGKPVTLSCSQTLNHNVMYWYQQKSSQAPKLLFHYYDKDFNNEADTPDNFQSRRPNTSFCFLDIRSPGLGDTAMYLCATSRGLALGDTQYFGPGTRLTVL.

J is TRBJ1-2 and V is TRBV6-1, with 8 positions matching TRBD1. This CDR3 is built from 14 residues. The germline V gene encodes CDR1 MNHNS and CDR2 SASEGT. Trimming cost V 7 bases and J 4 bases; bases outside gene matches: 8. The CDR3 protein is CASNAQGGGYGYTF. In nucleotides, the CDR3 is TGTGCCAGCAACGCACAGGGGGGGGGCTATGGCTACACCTTC.

The chain combines TRBV7-2 with TRBJ2-3, with D hard to call. The germline gives CDR1 SGHTA, CDR2 FQGNSA. This CDR3 has 14 amino acids. V was shortened by 3 bases and J by 5 bases, with 12 bases between the two germline ends. The CDR3 DNA follows: TGTGCCAGCAGCTTGGACGGCCCCCTAGATACGCAGTATTTT. Its translation: CASSLDGPLDTQYF.

V and J are TRBV18 and TRBJ2-3; no clear D. With 0 bases removed from V and 2 bases from J, the gap between germline ends came to 6 bases. The CDR3 is 14 amino acids. Germline-derived CDR1 and CDR2 are KGHSH and LQKENI. CDR3 nucleotides: TGTGCCAGCTCACCACCCTCCAACACAGATACGCAGTATTTT. This sequence encodes CASSPPSNTDTQYF.

The chain links TRBV11-1 to TRBJ1-5; no clear D. The germline CDR1 and CDR2 sequences are SGHAT and FQDESV (reference sequence). Between the trimmed V and J ends, which lost 1 base and 6 bases, there was a span of 7 bases. This CDR3 has 13 residues. The CDR3 protein is CASSLGGFQPQHF. The DNA of the CDR3 is TGTGCCAGCAGCTTAGGAGGGTTTCAGCCCCAGCATTTT.